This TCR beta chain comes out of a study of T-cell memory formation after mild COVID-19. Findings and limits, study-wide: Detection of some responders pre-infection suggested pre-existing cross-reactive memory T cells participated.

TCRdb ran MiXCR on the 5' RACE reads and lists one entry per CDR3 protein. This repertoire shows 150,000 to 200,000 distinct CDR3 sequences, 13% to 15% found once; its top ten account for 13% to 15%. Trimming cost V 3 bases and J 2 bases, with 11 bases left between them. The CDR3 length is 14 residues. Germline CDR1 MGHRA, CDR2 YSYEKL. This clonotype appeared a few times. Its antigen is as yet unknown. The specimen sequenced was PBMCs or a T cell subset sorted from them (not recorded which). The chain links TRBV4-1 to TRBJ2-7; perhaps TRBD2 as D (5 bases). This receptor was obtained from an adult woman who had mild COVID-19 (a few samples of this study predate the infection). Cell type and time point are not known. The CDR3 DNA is TGCGCCAGCAGCCACCTGCTGGGAGCCTACGAGCAGTACTTC. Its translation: CASSHLLGAYEQYF.